This TCR beta chain was found in a study of blood T cells in healthy people across ages. Overall study: About one barcoded beta molecule per two T cells came from capture by template switching.

Alongside a J-beta primer mix, a sample-barcoded 5' primer served in a second PCR lasting about 7 to 11 cycles. A template-switch adaptor containing 12 random nucleotides labeled each cDNA molecule. Using its own MiXCR run on the 5' RACE reads, TCRdb lists one record per CDR3 protein. This table holds some 880,000 distinct CDR3 sequences, 36% found once. CDR3 size: 13 residues. V lost 5 bases and J 3 bases, leaving 10 bases between the germline ends. Per the germline V gene, CDR1 is MNHEY and CDR2 is SVGAGI. V usage is TRBV6-5 and J usage is TRBJ1-1, with D unclear. The sequence was obtained from a young man in good health. Sequenced sample: blood. CDR3 in DNA: TGTGCCAGCAGTGACGGTTGGGACACTGAAGCTTTCTTT. Encoded protein: CASSDGWDTEAFF.